The clone carrying this TCR beta chain was seen repeatedly, ten times or more. The V gene lost 0 bases and the J gene lost 5 bases, with 11 bases spanning the gap. This CDR3 is 14 amino acids long. Germline V gives CDR1 SGHTA, CDR2 FQGTGA. The source of the sample is a study of Graves' ophthalmopathy and Graves' hyperthyroidism. RNA transcripts provided the template for amplifying TCR beta CDR3 regions. The first round was an RT-PCR with HTBI primers, and the second round was a multiplex PCR. Each CDR3 protein is one row after TCRdb ran MiXCR on the multiplex PCR reads. Of 350,000 or so distinct CDR3 sequences in the sample, roughly 15% were seen once.

The gene calls are TRBV7-3 and TRBJ2-7; D is ambiguous. This sequence originates from an adult man with Graves' ophthalmopathy. The specimen was peripheral blood. CDR3 sequence (DNA): TGTGCCAGCAGCTTAACGGCCGGCGATCACGAGCAGTACTTC. Amino acids: CASSLTAGDHEQYF.